Presented here are 18 T cell receptor beta chains from one specimen sequenced in a study of blood T cells in healthy people across ages. Next came a second PCR, run for about 7 to 12 cycles, which used a sample-barcoded 5' primer along with a J-beta primer mix. MiXCR was run by TCRdb on the 5' RACE reads, yielding one entry per CDR3 protein. This sample has 850,000 to 1,000,000 distinct CDR3 sequences, with around 46% found just once. Sequencing used blood. The receptor source for this set is a man younger than 45 in good health.

This clonotype was counted a few times. This chain joins TRBV21-1 and TRBJ2-4; the D segment call TRBD1 is taken from the table without a DNA check. TRBV21-1 is an annotated pseudogene. The CDR3 has 13 residues. The CDR3 here is CATSTLATQGTYF. CDR3 DNA: TGTGCCACCTCGACCCTAGCCACCCAGGGGACGTACTTC.

The CDR3 DNA reads as TGTGCCAGCCTTTCTGTAGCCGACACAGATACGCAGTATTTT. As protein: CASLSVADTDTQYF. The gene calls are TRBV2 and TRBJ2-3, with no clear D. Germline V gene sequence: CDR1 SNHLY, CDR2 FYNNEI. V was shortened by 8 bases and J by 2 bases, with 14 bases between the two germline ends. This CDR3 is 14 amino acids long.

V gene TRBV28 combines with J gene TRBJ2-3; 8 bases are shared with TRBD1. Per the germline V gene, CDR1 is MDHEN and CDR2 is SYDVKM. The CDR3 is 16 amino acids. Germline trimming cut 5 bases from V and 0 bases from J; bases unmatched to any gene: 7. The CDR3 is CASSPTRGLSTDTQYF. The CDR3 DNA reads as TGTGCCAGCAGTCCCACCAGGGGGCTTAGCACAGATACGCAGTATTTT.

Worth noting for this clonotype: Mismatch with germline at one junction end may stem from a read error. The V and J genes are TRBV12-3 or TRBV12-4 and TRBJ2-1; 9 bases agree with TRBD2. The CDR3 totals 15 residues. This chain's CDR3 is CASSLSTSGYNGQFF. The CDR3 DNA follows: TGTGCCAGCAGTTTATCGACTAGCGGCTACAATGGGCAGTTCTTC.

This clonotype was picked up a small number of times. This chain links TRBV19 with TRBJ1-5, with D possibly being TRBD1 (6 bases). The length of the CDR3 is 15 residues. Germline V lookup: CDR1 LNHDA, CDR2 SQIVND (reference sequence). Trimming removed 3 bases at V and 3 bases at J, with 12 bases between. The CDR3 here is CASSIATGNNQPQHF. The CDR3 nucleotides read TGTGCCAGTAGTATTGCCACAGGGAACAATCAGCCCCAGCATTTT.

Concerning this clonotype: One junction end disagrees with the germline gene, perhaps due to a read error. The rearrangement uses TRBV6-4 and TRBJ1-2; the match to TRBD1 covers 10 bases. The CDR3 is 19 amino acids. The V gene's germline CDR1 is MRHNA and CDR2 SNTAGT. The DNA for the CDR3 is TGTGCCAGCAATGACTCAGTGAGGGGACAGGGGTCTGAGAACTATGGCTACACCTTC. Translating gives CASNDSVRGQGSENYGYTF.

The rearrangement links TRBV6-5 to TRBJ2-7; 8 nucleotides line up with TRBD1. The CDR3 covers 15 residues. The V gene's germline CDR1 is MNHEY and CDR2 SVGAGI. V shed 6 bases and J 2 bases; nucleotides not matched to a gene: 9. CDR3 in DNA: TGTGCCAGCAGAGAGGGGACAGGTTTCGCCTACGAGCAGTACTTC. Protein product: CASREGTGFAYEQYF.

This clonotype appeared a few times. This chain uses TRBV25-1 with TRBJ2-5; 9 nucleotides align to TRBD2. V shed 7 bases and J 5 bases; nucleotides not matched to a gene: 11. This CDR3 contains 15 residues. Looked up from germline, CDR1 is MGHDK and CDR2 is SYGVNS. CDR3 sequence reads: CASTGALAGKETQYF. Written as DNA, the CDR3 is TGTGCCAGCACTGGAGCGCTAGCGGGGAAGGAGACCCAGTACTTC.

V and J are TRBV9 and TRBJ2-3, with D possibly being TRBD1 or TRBD2 (5 bases each). The CDR3 contains 15 residues. Germline assignment: CDR1 SGDLS and CDR2 YYNGEE. The V gene lost 3 bases and the J gene lost 3 bases, with 14 bases spanning the gap. CDR3 sequence (DNA): TGTGCCAGCAGCGCCCAGGCCAGGGAGACAGATACGCAGTATTTT. Protein sequence: CASSAQARETDTQYF. The whole variable domain, remainder taken from reference TRBV9 and TRBJ2-3, is DSGVTQTPKHLITATGQRVTLRCSPRSGDLSVYWYQQSLDQGLQFLIQYYNGEERAKGNILERFSAQQFPDLHSELNLSSLELGDSALYFCASSAQARETDTQYFGPGTRLTVL.

V and J are TRBV19 and TRBJ2-3; D unresolved. Germline CDR1 LNHDA, CDR2 SQIVND (reference sequence). The CDR3 loop spans 13 amino acids. Trimming took off 3 bases at V and 5 bases at J, with 9 bases between the two ends. The CDR3 here is CASSIASVDTQYF. Here the CDR3 DNA reads TGTGCCAGTAGTATCGCCTCGGTAGATACGCAGTATTTT.

V usage is TRBV18 and J usage is TRBJ2-4; perhaps TRBD1 as D (5 bases). The J call may be in error: the DNA end matches TRBJ2-7 better. The germline V gene encodes CDR1 KGHSH and CDR2 LQKENI. The CDR3 spans 13 residues. The CDR3 DNA reads as TGTGCCAGCTCACCACAGGGGAACTACGAGCAGTACTTC. This sequence encodes CASSPQGNYEQYF.

This clonotype has only a few counts. The chain recombines TRBV5-1 with TRBJ2-5; unclear D gene. With 2 bases removed from V and 0 bases from J, the gap between germline ends came to 8 bases. The CDR3 spans 14 residues. Germline lookup yields CDR1 SGHRS and CDR2 YFSETQ. CDR3 region: CASSFQLYQETQYF. Here the CDR3 DNA reads TGCGCCAGCAGCTTCCAGCTGTACCAAGAGACCCAGTACTTC.

This clonotype was seen more than once but under ten times. The chain couples TRBV2 to TRBJ2-4, with D perhaps TRBD1 (5 bases). This CDR3 contains 17 residues. The germline V and J ends were trimmed by 1 base and 0 bases, with 13 bases remaining between them. CDR1 is SNHLY and CDR2 is FYNNEI in the germline V gene. The CDR3 DNA follows: TGTGCCAGCAGTGAAGAAGACAGAGCCCTAGCCAAAAACATTCAGTACTTC. This sequence encodes CASSEEDRALAKNIQYF. The entire variable domain, with the rest obtained from reference TRBV2 and TRBJ2-4, is as follows: EPEVTQTPSHQVTQMGQEVILRCVPISNHLYFYWYRQILGQKVEFLVSFYNNEISEKSEIFDDQFSVERPDGSNFTLKIRSTKLEDSAMYFCASSEEDRALAKNIQYFGAGTRLSVL.

This clonotype was seen a few times. This chain joins TRBV5-4 and TRBJ2-7, with D possibly being TRBD1 (6 bases). Trimming stripped 4 bases from V and 1 base from J, with 15 bases between. CDR3 length: 15 amino acids. Germline CDR1 is SGHNT and CDR2 is YYREEE (reference sequence). The CDR3 loop is CASSLDRIASYEQYF. CDR3 in DNA: TGTGCCAGCAGCCTAGACAGGATCGCGTCCTACGAGCAGTACTTC.

The chain has TRBV20-1 and TRBJ2-4; D uncertain. Trimming removed 6 bases from V and 0 bases from J, with 15 bases in between. CDR1 and CDR2 from the germline V gene are DFQATT and SNEGSKA (reference sequence). CDR3 length: 15 amino acids. For the CDR3, the DNA is TGCAGTGCCGGCACGGCATTCCTAGCCAAAAACATTCAGTACTTC. It yields the protein CSAGTAFLAKNIQYF.

This clonotype has a count of ten or more. The gene calls are TRBV5-1 and TRBJ2-5, with D possibly being TRBD1 or TRBD2 (5 bases each). CDR3 size: 16 residues. Trimming left V 2 bases short and J 2 bases short, with 16 bases between. Germline V lookup: CDR1 SGHRS, CDR2 YFSETQ. This CDR3 is CASSLHRGAGQETQYF. The CDR3 DNA follows: TGCGCCAGCAGCTTACACCGGGGCGCAGGGCAAGAGACCCAGTACTTC.

This clonotype was counted between two and nine times. J is TRBJ1-5 and V is TRBV20-1; TRBD1 is a possible D gene (5 bases). Trimming took 1 base from V and 7 from J, leaving 8 bases between them. In germline, CDR1 is DFQATT, CDR2 SNEGSKA (reference sequence). This CDR3 is built from 12 residues. The CDR3 region has the DNA TGCAGTGCTAGAGGCGGGGGACAGCCCCAGCATTTT. Translated: CSARGGGQPQHF.

The chain joins TRBV12-3 or TRBV12-4 to TRBJ1-5, with 9 bases identical to TRBD1. The V gene end was trimmed by 5 bases and the J gene end by 9 bases; junction bases not matched to a gene: 5. The CDR3 has 13 amino acids. Here the CDR3 reads CASSRGQGRPQHF. DNA of the CDR3: TGTGCCAGCAGTAGGGGACAGGGTCGGCCCCAGCATTTT.